This T cell receptor (beta chain) was found in a study of shared clonotypes between healthy human individuals. TCRdb keeps only in-frame clones here, not all; method: immunoSEQ multiplex PCR. Here the sample spans about 490,000 clones, around 85% being singletons. The CDR3 is 15 amino acids. The germline V gene encodes CDR1 SNHLY and CDR2 FYNNEI. The V end lost 4 bases, the J end lost 2 bases, and 12 bases lay between the germline ends. Unsorted material relied on roughly 86 million PBMCs as the source of genomic DNA. The clonotype originates from a woman between 40 and 50 years old in good health. Some clones in this sample may be carry-over from other donors' samples. This chain uses TRBV2 with TRBJ1-5; tentatively, D is TRBD1 (5 bases). Sample: PBMCs. The CDR3 DNA reads TGTGCCAGCAGTGGGGGGTTGCCTGGCAATCAGCCCCAGCATTTT. Residues: CASSGGLPGNQPQHF.